This T cell receptor (beta chain) came from a study of cytomegalovirus exposure and HLA in healthy donors. For this clone: Antigen specificity is unknown.

The data were produced by immunoSEQ multiplex PCR, yet TCRdb's version contains in-frame clones alone and is incomplete. Here the sample spans about 60,000 clones, approximately 93% being singletons. Looked up from germline, CDR1 is SEHNR and CDR2 is FQNEAQ (reference sequence). There are 14 residues in the CDR3. Trimming cost V 8 bases and J 7 bases, with 18 bases left between them. Study-level findings and limits: Many donors carried some public TCRs, although rarity characterized most TCR sequences. The study designated 150 or so TCR beta chains cytomegalovirus-associated.

From the 120-subject validation cohort, which was separate from the roughly 700-subject first cohort, the donors were drawn. This clonotype was sampled from a woman aged 18-29 years in good health and CMV-seronegative. The chain is built from TRBV7-9 and TRBJ2-1; possible D gene TRBD2, 5 bases. The sequenced sample was PBMCs. CDR3: CASEPNTIANEQFF. Written as DNA, the CDR3 is TGTGCCAGCGAACCCAATACGATAGCGAATGAGCAGTTCTTC.